This T cell receptor beta chain was captured by sequencing in a study of tumour-infiltrating T cells in Burkitt lymphoma. Study in general: Productive clonality predicted overall and progression-free survival.

Measured with immunoSEQ multiplex PCR; TCRdb has only the in-frame clones, and not every one. The data contain roughly 15,000 clones, 30% of them singletons. This clone was recorded a few times. The CDR3 has 15 amino acids. Trimming removed 2 bases at V and 1 base at J, with 11 bases between. Looked up from germline, CDR1 is SGHVS and CDR2 is FQNEAQ. The J gene is TRBJ1-1, the V gene TRBV7-8; D gene unclear. The specimen sequenced was tumor tissue. The TCR originated in a human donor with diffuse large B-cell lymphoma. CDR3 amino acids: CASSLFGVRNTEAFF. CDR3 in DNA: TGTGCCAGCAGCTTATTCGGGGTAAGGAACACTGAAGCTTTCTTT. Full variable domain (remainder filled in from reference TRBV7-8 and TRBJ1-1): GAGVSQSPRYKVAKRGQDVALRCDPISGHVSLFWYQQALGQGPEFLTYFQNEAQLDKSGLPSDRFFAERPEGSVSTLKIQRTQQEDSAVYLCASSLFGVRNTEAFFGQGTRLTVV.